The entry below gives a single T cell receptor (beta chain) sequence along with its context. Its target is unknown. This sample stems from a study of monozygotic twins with cystic fibrosis. Germline assignment: CDR1 MRHNA and CDR2 SNTAGT. This CDR3 contains 13 residues. Trimming took 0 bases from V and 7 from J, leaving 9 bases between them. The repertoire was sequenced with immunoSEQ multiplex PCR; TCRdb's copy has only in-frame clones and lacks some. The table includes 25,000 to 30,000 clones, 90% detected once. Whole-study results and caveats: Clonality was generally low (median approximately 0.0095), higher in the most severe patients.

This chain connects TRBV6-4 to TRBJ1-2; D remains ambiguous. The sequenced sample consisted of blood. The receptor's source is a girl aged 2 to 10 with cystic fibrosis. The CDR3 protein is CASSDSTAGGYTF. Written as DNA, the CDR3 is TGTGCCAGCAGTGACTCGACGGCCGGTGGCTACACCTTC.